This is a list of T cell receptor beta chains from one sample in a study of radiotherapy plus CTLA-4 blockade in lung cancer. TCRdb keeps only in-frame clones here, not all; method: immunoSEQ multiplex PCR. Counted here are 50,000 to 65,000 clones, roughly 80% occurring once; the ten biggest clones make up 16%. The sample was peripheral blood, taken from a patient treated with radiotherapy plus ipilimumab. Receptors originate from a human donor with non-small cell lung cancer who had a complete response to radiotherapy plus ipilimumab. CDR3s include the opening cysteine and the closing phenylalanine or tryptophan. The D gene is left open where the match is weak. Rows give clone size only sometimes, using once, few, many, or a class for an expanded clone.

clone_size: -
j_call: TRBJ1-2
v_call: TRBV4-1
d_call: -
cdr3_nt: TGCGCCAGCAGCCAAGCACAGGGCTATGGCTACACCTTC
cdr3_aa: CASSQAQGYGYTF

clone_size: -
j_call: TRBJ1-1
v_call: TRBV7-9
d_call: -
cdr3_nt: TGTGCCAGCGTGGGGAGGGACACTGAAGCTTTCTTT
cdr3_aa: CASVGRDTEAFF

clone_size: -
j_call: TRBJ2-3
v_call: TRBV27
d_call: -
cdr3_nt: TGTGCCAGCAGTAGGGCGGGGTACACAGATACGCAGTATTTT
cdr3_aa: CASSRAGYTDTQYF

clone_size: -
j_call: TRBJ2-2
v_call: TRBV29-1
d_call: -
cdr3_nt: TGCAGCGTTGAAGAAATGGCCCCGAACACCGGGGAGCTGTTTTTT
cdr3_aa: CSVEEMAPNTGELFF

clone_size: -
j_call: TRBJ2-7
v_call: TRBV6-1
d_call: TRBD1
cdr3_nt: TGTGCCAGCAGTGCCTCGGGACAGGGGGCCGAGCAGTACTTC
cdr3_aa: CASSASGQGAEQYF

clone_size: once
j_call: TRBJ2-7
v_call: TRBV5-5
d_call: -
cdr3_nt: TGTGCCAGCAGCTTGGGCACCGCGGGCGGGCAGTACTTC
cdr3_aa: CASSLGTAGGQYF

clone_size: -
j_call: TRBJ2-3
v_call: TRBV6-6
d_call: TRBD2
cdr3_nt: TGTGCCAGCAGTTACCTGCTAGCGGGGGGGGATACGCAGTATTTT
cdr3_aa: CASSYLLAGGDTQYF

clone_size: -
j_call: TRBJ2-3
v_call: TRBV27
d_call: TRBD2
cdr3_nt: TGTGCCAGCAGTACTCGGACTAGCGGGAGCACAGATACGCAGTATTTT
cdr3_aa: CASSTRTSGSTDTQYF

clone_size: -
j_call: TRBJ2-3
v_call: TRBV30
d_call: TRBD1
cdr3_nt: TGTGCCTGCGCCGGGACAGGGGGGTCAGATACGCAGTATTTT
cdr3_aa: CACAGTGGSDTQYF

clone_size: -
j_call: TRBJ1-2
v_call: TRBV7-9
d_call: -
cdr3_nt: TGTGCCAGCAGCTTAGCGATAGGGCAGGGCTATGGCTACACCTTC
cdr3_aa: CASSLAIGQGYGYTF

clone_size: -
j_call: TRBJ2-1
v_call: TRBV7-2
d_call: TRBD2
cdr3_nt: TGTGCCAGCAGCGACCCACTAGCGGGAGGGCCCAATGAGCAGTTCTTC
cdr3_aa: CASSDPLAGGPNEQFF

clone_size: -
j_call: TRBJ2-7
v_call: TRBV7-9
d_call: TRBD2
cdr3_nt: TGTGCCAGCAGCCCAACATGGACTAGCGGGGCCTACGAGCAGTACTTC
cdr3_aa: CASSPTWTSGAYEQYF

clone_size: -
j_call: TRBJ1-2
v_call: TRBV6-5
d_call: -
cdr3_nt: TGTGCCAGCGGCAGGGCAATTGGGGTCAAGTATGGCTACACCTTC
cdr3_aa: CASGRAIGVKYGYTF

clone_size: -
j_call: TRBJ2-1
v_call: TRBV29-1
d_call: TRBD2
cdr3_nt: TGCAGCTCTAAACCGGGGGCGGGAGGGCCAGATACCAATGAGCAGTTCTTC
cdr3_aa: CSSKPGAGGPDTNEQFF

clone_size: -
j_call: TRBJ1-2
v_call: TRBV9
d_call: -
cdr3_nt: TGTGCCAGCAGCGTAGAAAGCTCACCCATCTATGGCTACACCTTC
cdr3_aa: CASSVESSPIYGYTF

clone_size: -
j_call: TRBJ2-4
v_call: TRBV2
d_call: -
cdr3_nt: TGTGCCAGCAGAGGGGGAGCCAAAAACATTCAGTACTTC
cdr3_aa: CASRGGAKNIQYF

clone_size: once
j_call: TRBJ2-6
v_call: TRBV4-3
d_call: -
cdr3_nt: TGCGCCAGCAGCCCGTGGCGGTCTGGGGCCAACGTCCTGACTTTC
cdr3_aa: CASSPWRSGANVLTF

clone_size: once
j_call: TRBJ1-4
v_call: TRBV5-1
d_call: TRBD1
cdr3_nt: TGCGCCAGCAGCTGGGTCGGACAGGGTTATGAAAAACTGTTTTTT
cdr3_aa: CASSWVGQGYEKLFF

clone_size: -
j_call: TRBJ2-2
v_call: TRBV4-3
d_call: -
cdr3_nt: TGCGCCAGCAGCCAAGAGCCGGGGAATTATAACACCGGGGAGCTGTTTTTT
cdr3_aa: CASSQEPGNYNTGELFF

clone_size: -
j_call: TRBJ1-6
v_call: TRBV9
d_call: -
cdr3_nt: TGTGCCAGCAGCGTAGAGGGGTCATCGGTCTCACCCCTCCACTTT
cdr3_aa: CASSVEGSSVSPLHF

clone_size: -
j_call: TRBJ1-1
v_call: TRBV10-3
d_call: -
cdr3_nt: TGTGCCATCAGTGGAGACAGTATGAACACTGAAGCTTTCTTT
cdr3_aa: CAISGDSMNTEAFF

clone_size: -
j_call: TRBJ2-1
v_call: TRBV4-3
d_call: TRBD2
cdr3_nt: TGCGCCAGCAGCCAAGGAACTAGCGGGAGTAATGAGCAGTTCTTC
cdr3_aa: CASSQGTSGSNEQFF

clone_size: -
j_call: TRBJ1-3
v_call: TRBV18
d_call: TRBD1
cdr3_nt: TGTGCCAGCTCACCACTTCAGTTAGGGGGCACTGGAAACACCATATATTTT
cdr3_aa: CASSPLQLGGTGNTIYF

clone_size: -
j_call: TRBJ1-6
v_call: TRBV19
d_call: -
cdr3_nt: TGTGCCAGTAGTTCAGGCGAATCAGTCGTTTCACCCCTCCACTTT
cdr3_aa: CASSSGESVVSPLHF

clone_size: -
j_call: TRBJ2-4
v_call: TRBV7-2
d_call: TRBD1
cdr3_nt: TGTGCCAGCAGCCTTCTCGGTAGACAGGGTAAAAACATTCAGTACTTC
cdr3_aa: CASSLLGRQGKNIQYF

clone_size: -
j_call: TRBJ1-3
v_call: TRBV29-1
d_call: -
cdr3_nt: TGCAGCGTCCTAGCCGGAAACACCATATATTTT
cdr3_aa: CSVLAGNTIYF

clone_size: -
j_call: TRBJ2-5
v_call: TRBV13
d_call: -
cdr3_nt: TGTGCCAGCAGCCAGGCCCCTCAAGAGACCCAGTACTTC
cdr3_aa: CASSQAPQETQYF

clone_size: -
j_call: TRBJ2-2
v_call: TRBV18
d_call: TRBD2
cdr3_nt: TGTGCCAGCTCACCGAGTCTAGCGGGAGGGTCCACCGGGGAGCTGTTTTTT
cdr3_aa: CASSPSLAGGSTGELFF

clone_size: -
j_call: TRBJ2-2
v_call: TRBV5-6
d_call: TRBD2
cdr3_nt: TGTGCCAGCAGCTTGTTTCTAGCGGGGTACGGGGAGCTGTTTTTT
cdr3_aa: CASSLFLAGYGELFF

clone_size: -
j_call: TRBJ2-2
v_call: TRBV9
d_call: TRBD2
cdr3_nt: TGTGCCAGCAGCGTAAGGAGCGGGGTTAACACCGGGGAGCTGTTTTTT
cdr3_aa: CASSVRSGVNTGELFF

clone_size: few
j_call: TRBJ2-3
v_call: TRBV9
d_call: -
cdr3_nt: TGTGCCAGCAGCGTAGACAGGGTGGCAGATACGCAGTATTTT
cdr3_aa: CASSVDRVADTQYF

clone_size: -
j_call: TRBJ2-7
v_call: TRBV5-1
d_call: TRBD2
cdr3_nt: TGCGCCAGCAGCTTGGTGGCGGGGGAGGTGGGCGAGCAGTACTTC
cdr3_aa: CASSLVAGEVGEQYF

clone_size: -
j_call: TRBJ1-4
v_call: TRBV30
d_call: -
cdr3_nt: TGTGCCTGGAGTGGGGGGGTCCTAGCGGGAAAACTGTTTTTT
cdr3_aa: CAWSGGVLAGKLFF

clone_size: -
j_call: TRBJ1-1
v_call: TRBV5-4
d_call: TRBD1
cdr3_nt: TGTGCCAGCTCAACAGGGGGAGAGCACATGAACACTGAAGCTTTCTTT
cdr3_aa: CASSTGGEHMNTEAFF

clone_size: -
j_call: TRBJ1-6
v_call: TRBV2
d_call: TRBD1
cdr3_nt: TGTGCCAGCAGCGCCGGGACAGGGAATTCACCCCTCCACTTT
cdr3_aa: CASSAGTGNSPLHF

clone_size: -
j_call: TRBJ2-3
v_call: TRBV29-1
d_call: -
cdr3_nt: TGCAGCGTTGAACTGGACAGTCACACAGATACGCAGTATTTT
cdr3_aa: CSVELDSHTDTQYF

clone_size: -
j_call: TRBJ1-5
v_call: TRBV4-3
d_call: -
cdr3_nt: TGCGCCAGCAGCCAAGATTACACCGGCAATCAGCCCCAGCATTTT
cdr3_aa: CASSQDYTGNQPQHF

clone_size: -
j_call: TRBJ2-5
v_call: TRBV10-1
d_call: -
cdr3_nt: TGCGCCAGCAGTGAGGGTGCATCCGGGGGCCAAGAGACCCAGTACTTC
cdr3_aa: CASSEGASGGQETQYF

clone_size: -
j_call: TRBJ2-5
v_call: TRBV4-1
d_call: TRBD1
cdr3_nt: TGCGCCAGCAGCCCCCGGGACAGGGCGTACCGGGAGACCCAGTACTTC
cdr3_aa: CASSPRDRAYRETQYF

clone_size: -
j_call: TRBJ1-2
v_call: TRBV29-1
d_call: TRBD1
cdr3_nt: TGCAGCGTTATTAACAGGGGGGTCGGCTATGGCTACACCTTC
cdr3_aa: CSVINRGVGYGYTF

clone_size: -
j_call: TRBJ1-3
v_call: TRBV9
d_call: -
cdr3_nt: TGTGCCAGCAGCAAAACTTACAGCTCTGGAAACACCATATATTTT
cdr3_aa: CASSKTYSSGNTIYF

clone_size: -
j_call: TRBJ2-3
v_call: TRBV5-1
d_call: TRBD1
cdr3_nt: TGCGCCAGCAGCCCGCGACAGGGGTACGGATTCACAGATACGCAGTATTTT
cdr3_aa: CASSPRQGYGFTDTQYF